Reported below is one TCR beta chain. This clonotype was observed a single time. Its antigen remains undetermined. One base away there is no much larger clone; base qualities are not given. The sample comes from a study of blood T cells in healthy people across ages (dated by TCRdb to the mid-2010s). Concerning the study at large: In model experiments, roughly one uniquely barcoded TCR beta cDNA molecule per two T cells was captured by template switching. Age-related changes in TCR beta repertoire diversity were measured in the study by deep sequencing normalized with unique cDNA molecular identifiers. To avoid experimental bias, donors of different ages were randomly spread across the sequencing lanes. The donors were split into four age groups: young (average around 15 years), middle-aged (39), aged (roughly 60) and long-lived (over 80). The study analyzed two additional independent replicas of 1 million unique cDNA reads from the same blood draw for two donors, one aged 18 to 29 and one aged 80 or older.

The 39 donors, aged about 6 to 100 years, were systemically healthy Caucasian individuals from Russia. Around 10 milliliters of peripheral blood were drawn from each donor into EDTA-treated Vacutainer tubes. Ficoll-Paque density-gradient centrifugation was used to isolate PBMCs, with at least 6 million obtained per sample. Trizol reagent was used to extract total RNA from PBMCs, with at least 5 micrograms per sample. For every donor, an aliquot of PBMCs went through flow cytometry to measure the percentages of naive CD45RAhigh/CD27high T cells. From the germline V gene, CDR1 is LGHNA and CDR2 is YNFKEQ. The CDR3 runs 14 residues from the cysteine to the phenylalanine. The entry retains the CDR3 DNA only, 42 bases that are in frame from base 1. V loses 1 base of germline sequence and J loses 8 bases, and the interval between the two ends is 14 bases. General study outcomes and caveats: Observed TCR beta diversity correlated strongly with the percentage of naive T cells measured by flow cytometry. Compared with the aged group, the long-lived group had more naive CD4+ T cells, fewer expanded clones and increased TCR diversity, suggesting age selection. The CMV infection status of donors was not known, potentially confounding age-related changes in expanded clonotypes. Total diversity estimates from one million sequenced T cells were considered lower bounds and underestimates. Bulk unsorted PBMC profiling prevented conclusive comparison of naive and antigen-experienced compartments. Observed TCR beta diversity per million T cells fell roughly linearly with age, and a significant reduction was already apparent by age around 40.

Libraries were constructed by 5' RACE. Reads for this sample came from an Illumina HiSeq 2500. A second PCR of 7 to 11 cycles was performed with a sample-barcoded 5' primer and a J-beta primer mix. A unique molecular identifier was introduced onto each TCR beta cDNA molecule by a template-switch 5' adaptor carrying 12 random nucleotides. Each sample yielded at least 3 million CDR3-containing paired-end reads. First-strand cDNA synthesis was performed from all RNA using the Mint cDNA synthesis kit, with priming by a TRBC-specific oligonucleotide. All cDNA was treated with uracil-DNA glycosylase and then went through a first 18-cycle PCR with the universal primers M1SS and BC2_uni_R. The paper's processing steps were these. For normalization, 1 million high-quality reads, each with a distinct molecular identifier, were randomly selected from each sample. Reads with shared molecular identifiers were discarded instead of being binned into consensus sequences. MiTCR, run with a Q25 quality threshold and the strictest error-elimination algorithm, handled CDR3 identification, clonotype clustering and error correction. Lower-bound total TCR beta diversity was estimated with a nonparametric unseen species model using Euler transformation. The public sequencing data were trimmed at Q25 with fastp and processed into clonotypes with MiXCR by TCRdb, which kept only in-frame beta chains. Under each unique CDR3 protein, matching rows form one entry showing the most common genes and DNA. Clone size and V and J calls follow TCRdb, not the original study. The table for this sample lists about 2 million distinct CDR3 sequences; roughly 49% of them were counted only once. Together, the top ten hold roughly 2% of the sample.

The TCR was taken from a woman between 35 and 50 years old in good health. The rearrangement joined TRBV4-2 to TRBJ1-1, with a weak D call of TRBD1 (6 bases match). Sequencing was done on a sample of blood. The base sequence is TGTGCCAGCAGCCAAGCCCTACAGGGACGCGAAGCTTTCTTT. This gives the protein CASSQALQGREAFF.